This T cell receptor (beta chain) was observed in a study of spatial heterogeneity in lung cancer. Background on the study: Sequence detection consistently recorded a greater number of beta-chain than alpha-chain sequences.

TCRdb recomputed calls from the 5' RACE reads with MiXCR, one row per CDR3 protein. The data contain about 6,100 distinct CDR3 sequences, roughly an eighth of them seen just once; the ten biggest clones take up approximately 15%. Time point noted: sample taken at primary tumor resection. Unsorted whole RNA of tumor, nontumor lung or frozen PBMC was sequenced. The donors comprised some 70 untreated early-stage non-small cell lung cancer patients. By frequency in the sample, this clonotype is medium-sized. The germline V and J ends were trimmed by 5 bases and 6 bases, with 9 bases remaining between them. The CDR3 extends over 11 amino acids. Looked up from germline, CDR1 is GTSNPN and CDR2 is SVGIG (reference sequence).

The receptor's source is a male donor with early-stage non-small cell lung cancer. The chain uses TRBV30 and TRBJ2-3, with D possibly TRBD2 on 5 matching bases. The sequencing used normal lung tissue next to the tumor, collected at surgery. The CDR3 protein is CAWERADTQYF. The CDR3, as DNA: TGTGCCTGGGAGAGGGCTGATACGCAGTATTTT.